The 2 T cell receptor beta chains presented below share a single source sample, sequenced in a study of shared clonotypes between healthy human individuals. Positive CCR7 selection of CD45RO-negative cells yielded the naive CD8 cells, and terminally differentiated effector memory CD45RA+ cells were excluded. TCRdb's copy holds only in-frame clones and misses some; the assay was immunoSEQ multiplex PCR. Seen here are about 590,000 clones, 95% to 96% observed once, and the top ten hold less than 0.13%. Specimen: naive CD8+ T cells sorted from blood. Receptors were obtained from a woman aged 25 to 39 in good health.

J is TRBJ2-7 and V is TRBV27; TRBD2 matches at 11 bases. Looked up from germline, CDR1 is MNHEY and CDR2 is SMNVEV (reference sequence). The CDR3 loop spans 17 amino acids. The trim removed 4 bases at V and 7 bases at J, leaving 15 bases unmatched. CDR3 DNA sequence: TGTGCCAGCAGTTCCGTACGGGGTAGCGGGAGGGCCAAAGAGCAGTACTTC. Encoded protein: CASSSVRGSGRAKEQYF.

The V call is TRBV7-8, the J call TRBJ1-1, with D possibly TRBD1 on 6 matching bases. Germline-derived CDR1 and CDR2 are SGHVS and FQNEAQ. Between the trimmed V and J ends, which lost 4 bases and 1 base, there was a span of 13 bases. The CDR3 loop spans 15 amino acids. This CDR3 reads CASSSYGTKNTEAFF. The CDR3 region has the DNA TGTGCCAGCAGCTCCTACGGGACAAAGAACACTGAAGCTTTCTTT.